This T cell receptor beta chain derives from a study of T cell responses to AZD1222 COVID-19 vaccine. To note about this clone: What it binds is not known.

Sequenced by immunoSEQ multiplex PCR; TCRdb stores in-frame clones only, minus some. The data hold roughly 120,000 clones, with 86% observed a single time. CDR3 length equals 12 residues. Trimming removed 3 bases at V and 10 bases at J, with 10 bases between. Per germline, CDR1 SEHNR and CDR2 FQNEAQ (reference sequence). Second doses were pooled across both intervals (about 4 or about 12 weeks). Study findings and constraints: The donors showed a predominance of white British ancestry and of females, with possible underestimation of clonal diversity.

The source was peripheral blood, collected 28 days after the second AZD1222 dose. This clonotype was sampled from an adult who received the AZD1222 COVID-19 vaccine. This sequence joins TRBV7-9 and TRBJ1-5; D gene ambiguous. In DNA form, the CDR3 reads TGTGCCAGCAGCTTTGGGGTTGGTCCCCAGCATTTT. As protein: CASSFGVGPQHF. The full variable domain, in which reference TRBV7-9 and TRBJ1-5 provide the parts outside the CDR3, is DTGVSQNPRHKITKRGQNVTFRCDPISEHNRLYWYRQTLGQGPEFLTYFQNEAQLEKSRLLSDRFSAERPKGSFSTLEIQRTEQGDSAMYLCASSFGVGPQHFGDGTRLSIL.